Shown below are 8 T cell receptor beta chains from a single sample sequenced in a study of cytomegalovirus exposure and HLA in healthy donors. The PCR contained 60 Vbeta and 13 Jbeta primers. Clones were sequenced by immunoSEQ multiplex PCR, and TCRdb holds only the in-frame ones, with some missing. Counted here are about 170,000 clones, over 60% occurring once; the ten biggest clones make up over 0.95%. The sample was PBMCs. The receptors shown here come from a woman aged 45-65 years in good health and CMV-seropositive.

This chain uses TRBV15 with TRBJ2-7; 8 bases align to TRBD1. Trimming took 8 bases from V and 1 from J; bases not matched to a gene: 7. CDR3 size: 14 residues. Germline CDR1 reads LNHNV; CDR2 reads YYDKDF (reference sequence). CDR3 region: CATSLTGESYEQYF. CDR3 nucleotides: TGTGCCACCTCATTGACAGGGGAATCCTACGAGCAGTACTTC.

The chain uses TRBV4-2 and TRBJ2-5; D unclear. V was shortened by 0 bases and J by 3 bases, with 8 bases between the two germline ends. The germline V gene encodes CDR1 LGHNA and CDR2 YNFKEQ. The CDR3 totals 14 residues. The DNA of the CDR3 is TGTGCCAGCAGCCAAGATTGGCGGAAAGAGACCCAGTACTTC. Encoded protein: CASSQDWRKETQYF.

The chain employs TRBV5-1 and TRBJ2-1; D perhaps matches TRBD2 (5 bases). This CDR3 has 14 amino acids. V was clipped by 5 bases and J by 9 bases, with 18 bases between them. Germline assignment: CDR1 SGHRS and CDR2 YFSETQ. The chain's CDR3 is CASRSDLGGTEQFF. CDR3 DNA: TGCGCCAGCAGAAGTGACCTCGGAGGAACTGAGCAGTTCTTC.

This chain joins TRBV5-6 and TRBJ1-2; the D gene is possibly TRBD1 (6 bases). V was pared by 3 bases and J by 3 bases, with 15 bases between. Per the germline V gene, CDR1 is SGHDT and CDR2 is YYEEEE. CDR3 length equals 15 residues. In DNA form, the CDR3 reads TGTGCCAGCAGCTCTCCAGGGGTTTTGGACTATGGCTACACCTTC. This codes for CASSSPGVLDYGYTF. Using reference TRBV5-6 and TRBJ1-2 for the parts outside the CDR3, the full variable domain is DAGVTQSPTHLIKTRGQQVTLRCSPKSGHDTVSWYQQALGQGPQFIFQYYEEEERQRGNFPDRFSGHQFPNYSSELNVNALLLGDSALYLCASSSPGVLDYGYTFGSGTRLTVV.

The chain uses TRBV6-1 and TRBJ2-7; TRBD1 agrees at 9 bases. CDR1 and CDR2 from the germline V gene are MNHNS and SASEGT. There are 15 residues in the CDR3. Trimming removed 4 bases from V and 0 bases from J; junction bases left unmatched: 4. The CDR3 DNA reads TGTGCCAGCAGTGGCCGGGACAGGGACTCCTACGAGCAGTACTTC. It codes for CASSGRDRDSYEQYF.

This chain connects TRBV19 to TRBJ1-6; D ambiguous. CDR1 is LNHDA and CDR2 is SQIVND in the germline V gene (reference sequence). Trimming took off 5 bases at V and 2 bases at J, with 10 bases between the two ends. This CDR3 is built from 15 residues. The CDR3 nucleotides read TGTGCCAGTAGTCTCCAGGTCACCTATAATTCACCCCTCCACTTT. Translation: CASSLQVTYNSPLHF.

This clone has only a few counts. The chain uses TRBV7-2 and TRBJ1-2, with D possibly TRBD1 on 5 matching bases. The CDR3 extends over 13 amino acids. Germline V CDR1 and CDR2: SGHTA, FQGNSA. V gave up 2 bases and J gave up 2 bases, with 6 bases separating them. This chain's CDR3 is CASSLQGNYGYTF. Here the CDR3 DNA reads TGTGCCAGCAGCTTACAGGGAAACTATGGCTACACCTTC.

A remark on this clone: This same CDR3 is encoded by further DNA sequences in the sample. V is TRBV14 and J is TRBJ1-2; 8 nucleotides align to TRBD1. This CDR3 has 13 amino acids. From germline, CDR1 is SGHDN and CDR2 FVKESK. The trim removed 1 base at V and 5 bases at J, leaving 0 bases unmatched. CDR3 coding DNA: TGTGCCAGCAGCCAAGGACAGGGGTATGGCTACACCTTC. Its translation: CASSQGQGYGYTF.